This T cell receptor beta chain was obtained from a study of shared clonotypes between healthy human individuals. Study background: Each donor's CD8 memory used one plate, CD8 naive two, each CD4 subset three. Points from the study as a whole: When compared with the clonotypes that were shared by all four sorted-subset donors, the non-shared clonotypes turned out to have lower generation probabilities.

Generated by immunoSEQ multiplex PCR, the TCRdb table keeps only in-frame clones and is missing some. The sample contains roughly 2,300,000 clones, about nine tenths of which appear only once. The germline V gene encodes CDR1 SGHTA and CDR2 FQGNSA. V gave up 1 base and J gave up 8 bases, with 14 bases separating them. The CDR3 has 14 residues. Remarks on this clone: Its antigen is unknown.

This TCR was sampled from a young man in good health. Some clones in this sample may be carry-over from other donors' samples. This sequence joins TRBV7-2 and TRBJ1-2; no reliable D call. Sequenced material: naive CD4+ T cells from PBMCs. The subset denotes: CD45RA+ positively selected. CDR3 coding DNA: TGTGCCAGCAGCTTAGACGGTAGAACCGGGGGCTACACCTTC. Translation: CASSLDGRTGGYTF.